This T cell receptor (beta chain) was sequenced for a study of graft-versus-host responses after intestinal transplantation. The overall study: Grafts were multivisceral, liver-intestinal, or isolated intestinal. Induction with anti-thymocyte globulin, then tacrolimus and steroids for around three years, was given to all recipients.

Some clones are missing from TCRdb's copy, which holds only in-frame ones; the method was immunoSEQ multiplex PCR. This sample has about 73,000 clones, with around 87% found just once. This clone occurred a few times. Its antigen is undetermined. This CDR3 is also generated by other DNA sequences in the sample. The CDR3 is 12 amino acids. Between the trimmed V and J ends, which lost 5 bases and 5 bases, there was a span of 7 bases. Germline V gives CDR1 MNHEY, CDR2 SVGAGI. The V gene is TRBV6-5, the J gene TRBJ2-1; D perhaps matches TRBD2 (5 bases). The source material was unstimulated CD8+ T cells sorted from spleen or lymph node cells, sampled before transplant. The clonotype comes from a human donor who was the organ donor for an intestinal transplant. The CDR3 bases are TGTGCCAGCAGTAGCGGAAACAATGAGCAGTTCTTC. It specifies CASSSGNNEQFF.